Following are 13 T cell receptor beta chains from one sample sequenced in a study of T cells in Graves' hyperthyroidism and ophthalmopathy. There were TCR beta CDR3 regions amplified from RNA transcripts. The primer set for the first-round RT-PCR of the TCR CDR3 was HTBI. Each CDR3 protein gets one entry after TCRdb re-called the multiplex PCR reads with MiXCR. Counted here are some 620,000 distinct CDR3 sequences, 15% to 20% occurring once; the ten biggest clones make up less than 4.5%. Sequenced input: blood. The receptors originated from a woman in her thirties with Graves' hyperthyroidism.

This clonotype was recorded a few times. CDR3 in amino acids: CASSLALAGYSTDTQYF. The DNA for the CDR3 is TGTGCCAGCAGTTTAGCTCTAGCGGGTTATAGCACAGATACGCAGTATTTT. The V call is TRBV12-3 or TRBV12-4, the J call TRBJ2-3; 8 bases fit TRBD2. This CDR3 is 17 amino acids long. The V and J ends lost 0 bases and 0 bases, in that order; junction bases with no gene match: 5.

CDR3 nucleotides: TGTGCGACGAGGACCTCTAACTACGAGCAGTACTTC. Translated, it gives CATRTSNYEQYF. The rearrangement links TRBV6-1 to TRBJ2-7; D ambiguous. CDR1 MNHNS and CDR2 SASEGT come from the germline V gene. The CDR3 runs 12 residues.

Comment on this clonotype: Just one base apart from a much larger clone, this may be a read error. The V call is TRBV6-1, the J call TRBJ1-2; D might be TRBD1 (6 bases). Germline assignment: CDR1 MNHNS and CDR2 SASEGT. V was shortened by 6 bases and J by 6 bases, with 20 bases between the two germline ends. This CDR3 contains 15 residues. The CDR3 reads CASRTNRVAANGYTF. In DNA, the CDR3 is TGTGCCAGCAGAACCAACAGGGTAGCGGCAAATGGCTACACCTTC.

This clonotype was seen only a few times. The chain uses TRBV6-5 and TRBJ2-1; D not certain. This CDR3 comprises 13 residues. Germline V gene sequence: CDR1 MNHEY, CDR2 SVGAGI. V was shortened by 0 bases and J by 4 bases, with 4 bases between the two germline ends. The CDR3 is CASSYSFYNEQFF. The CDR3 DNA follows: TGTGCCAGCAGTTACTCCTTTTACAATGAGCAGTTCTTC.

This clonotype came up many times. The gene calls are TRBV28 and TRBJ2-7; perhaps TRBD1 as D (6 bases). The V gene lost 5 bases and the J gene lost 5 bases, with 13 bases spanning the gap. Germline V CDR1 and CDR2: MDHEN, SYDVKM. This CDR3 contains 13 residues. The CDR3 nucleotides read TGTGCCAGCAGTCCCGGGACACCTAACGAGCAGTACTTC. It is translated as CASSPGTPNEQYF. The full variable domain, completed using reference TRBV28 and TRBJ2-7, is DVKVTQSSRYLVKRTGEKVFLECVQDMDHENMFWYRQDPGLGLRLIYFSYDVKMKEKGDIPEGYSVSREKKERFSLILESASTNQTSMYLCASSPGTPNEQYFGPGTRLTVT.

This chain uses TRBV6-1 with TRBJ1-2; 8 bases line up with TRBD1. The ends lost 6 bases at V and 7 bases at J; junction bases unmatched: 4. CDR1 MNHNS and CDR2 SASEGT come from the germline V gene. The CDR3 consists of 12 residues. The DNA of the CDR3 is TGTGCCAGCAGCAACAGGGGGTTTGGCTACACCTTC. It yields the protein CASSNRGFGYTF.

In its sample, this clonotype was seen a few times. This chain uses TRBV5-1 with TRBJ1-1; D possibly corresponds to TRBD1 (5 bases). The germline CDR1 and CDR2 sequences are SGHRS and YFSETQ. V was shortened by 0 bases and J by 3 bases, with 12 bases between the two germline ends. This CDR3 comprises 15 residues. The CDR3 sequence is CASSLGGGDYTEAFF. DNA of the CDR3: TGCGCCAGCAGCTTGGGGGGGGGGGATTACACTGAAGCTTTCTTT. The whole variable domain, filled in from reference TRBV5-1 and TRBJ1-1, reads KAGVTQTPRYLIKTRGQQVTLSCSPISGHRSVSWYQQTPGQGLQFLFEYFSETQRNKGNFPGRFSGRQFSNSRSEMNVSTLELGDSALYLCASSLGGGDYTEAFFGQGTRLTVV.

The chain joins TRBV20-1 to TRBJ1-5; TRBD1 aligns across 8 bases. CDR3 size: 15 residues. Germline CDR1 reads DFQATT; CDR2 reads SNEGSKA (reference sequence). With 6 bases clipped from V and 6 bases from J, the junction kept 13 bases outside the gene matches. The CDR3 DNA reads as TGCAGTGCCACCAGGGGGCTAGGGGTATTTCAGCCCCAGCATTTT. Translating gives CSATRGLGVFQPQHF.

This clonotype was seen at least ten times. V and J are TRBV5-1 and TRBJ2-7; the match to TRBD2 covers 8 bases. This CDR3 has 16 amino acids. Germline V CDR1 and CDR2: SGHRS, YFSETQ. The trim removed 5 bases at V and 4 bases at J, leaving 14 bases unmatched. The CDR3 loop reads CASSSTQPGGGYEQYF. DNA of the CDR3: TGCGCCAGCAGTTCCACCCAGCCGGGAGGGGGGTACGAGCAGTACTTC.

This clonotype was recorded a few times. The chain carries TRBV20-1 and TRBJ2-1; TRBD2 aligns across 10 bases. Germline CDR1 reads DFQATT; CDR2 reads SNEGSKA (reference sequence). V shed 6 bases and J 3 bases; nucleotides not matched to a gene: 8. The CDR3 length is 15 residues. The CDR3 DNA is TGCAGTGCCCCTCCCCCTAGCGGGGGCTACAATGAGCAGTTCTTC. Translating it yields CSAPPPSGGYNEQFF.

This clonotype was picked up many times. The chain couples TRBV7-2 to TRBJ2-3, with D maybe TRBD1 (6 bases). The CDR3 is 15 amino acids. Per germline, CDR1 SGHTA and CDR2 FQGNSA. Trimming took 1 base from V and 9 from J, leaving 17 bases between them. In nucleotides, the CDR3 is TGTGCCAGCAGCTTAGGCGGCCAGGGGATTGAAACGCAGTATTTT. It yields the protein CASSLGGQGIETQYF. Variable domain in full (rest from reference TRBV7-2 and TRBJ2-3): GAGVSQSPSNKVTEKGKDVELRCDPISGHTALYWYRQSLGQGLEFLIYFQGNSAPDKSGLPSDRFSAERTGGSVSTLTIQRTQQEDSAVYLCASSLGGQGIETQYFGPGTRLTVL.

The chain joins TRBV20-1 to TRBJ2-3, with 10 bases fitting TRBD2. Per the germline V gene, CDR1 is DFQATT and CDR2 is SNEGSKA (reference sequence). The CDR3 runs to 16 residues. Trimming took 2 bases from V and 3 from J; bases not matched to a gene: 8. DNA of the CDR3: TGCAGTGCTAGAAGTGGCCTAGCGGGAGAGACAGATACGCAGTATTTT. Its protein product is CSARSGLAGETDTQYF.

Concerning this clonotype itself: With a much larger clone just one base away, this may be a read error. The rearrangement links TRBV12-3 or TRBV12-4 to TRBJ2-7; no firm D call. This CDR3 contains 13 residues. In DNA form, the CDR3 reads TGTGCCCGCAGTCCCCCCTTGACCTACGAGCAGTACTTC. Translation gives CARSPPLTYEQYF.